The 12 T cell receptor beta chains in this list originate from one sample, sequenced in a study of blood T cell repertoires in COVID-19 (dated by TCRdb to 2018 to 2020). To prepare the library, the immunoSEQ multiplex PCR assay was applied. Not all clones reach the TCRdb copy of this immuneACCESS table, which keeps in-frame sequences only. Checked studies attribute under half of the gap to unresolved V genes and leave the rest unexplained. In all, the sample holds 200,000 or so clones, and 65% to 85% of those were seen once. The ten largest clones add up to approximately 7.6% of the sample. Sequencing used PBMCs or T cells enriched from blood (not recorded which). Every receptor here comes from a man aged 35 to 55 who had recovered from COVID-19.

This clone turned up a few times. V and J are TRBV4-2 and TRBJ1-1, with D hard to call. From germline, CDR1 is LGHNA and CDR2 YNFKEQ. V was clipped by 0 bases and J by 8 bases, with 7 bases between them. This CDR3 comprises 12 residues. The CDR3 sequence is CASSQDAGEAFF. In DNA form, the CDR3 reads TGTGCCAGCAGCCAAGATGCGGGGGAAGCTTTCTTT.

As for this clone: Other DNA sequences within the sample encode an identical CDR3. The chain links TRBV7-8 to TRBJ1-3, with D perhaps matching TRBD1 (6 bases). From germline, CDR1 is SGHVS and CDR2 FQNEAQ. This CDR3 comprises 15 residues. Trimming stripped 5 bases from V and 0 bases from J, with 11 bases between. CDR3 in DNA: TGTGCCAGCAGCCCGCGGGGGCCCTCTGGAAACACCATATATTTT. Amino acid sequence: CASSPRGPSGNTIYF.

The V gene is TRBV5-4, the J gene TRBJ2-1, with 7 bases fitting TRBD2. The CDR3 contains 16 residues. Trimming took 0 bases from V and 0 from J; bases not matched to a gene: 3. Germline assignment: CDR1 SGHNT and CDR2 YYREEE (reference sequence). The CDR3 region is CASSLDGGNSYNEQFF. CDR3 nucleotides: TGTGCCAGCAGCTTGGACGGGGGGAACTCCTACAATGAGCAGTTCTTC.

The V and J genes are TRBV21-1 and TRBJ1-6; the table's D call of TRBD1 was not tested on the DNA. TRBV21-1 is assigned pseudogene status. The CDR3 contains 17 residues. The CDR3 protein is CASSSTPRDRLNSPLHF. In DNA form, the CDR3 reads TGTGCCAGCAGCTCAACGCCCCGGGACAGACTAAATTCACCCCTCCACTTT.

The table lists this clone with many counts. The rearrangement uses TRBV15 and TRBJ2-3; tentative D call: TRBD1 (6 bases). The V and J ends lost 7 bases and 0 bases respectively, with 14 bases between them. From germline, CDR1 is LNHNV and CDR2 YYDKDF (reference sequence). The CDR3 runs 15 residues. The CDR3 coding sequence is TGTGCCACCACTCACGGCAGGGGTAGCACAGATACGCAGTATTTT. Protein: CATTHGRGSTDTQYF.

V is TRBV7-2 and J is TRBJ1-5, with D unclear. Germline CDR1 is SGHTA and CDR2 is FQGNSA. The V end lost 3 bases, the J end lost 7 bases, and 13 bases lay between the germline ends. The CDR3 has 14 amino acids. The CDR3 loop is CASSLGERGQPQHF. The DNA for the CDR3 is TGTGCCAGCAGCTTGGGAGAACGTGGCCAGCCCCAGCATTTT.

This clone showed up just a few times. A junction end diverges from the germline sequence, so it may reflect a read error. The chain carries TRBV7-9 and TRBJ1-2; a weak D match, TRBD1 (5 bases). Germline V lookup: CDR1 SEHNR, CDR2 FQNEAQ (reference sequence). This CDR3 is built from 12 residues. The CDR3 loop reads CASSSIDSNNIF. CDR3 in DNA: TGTGCCAGCAGCTCTATTGACAGCAATAACATCTTC.

The chain carries TRBV20-1 and TRBJ1-2, with D perhaps matching TRBD1 (5 bases). This CDR3 comprises 14 residues. Germline V gene lookup returns CDR1 DFQATT and CDR2 SNEGSKA (reference sequence). Trimming removed 3 bases from V and 5 bases from J, with 16 bases in between. This CDR3 reads CSASSKGRIYGYTF. In DNA, the CDR3 is TGCAGTGCTAGTTCCAAGGGGCGGATTTATGGCTACACCTTC.

The rearrangement joins TRBV28 to TRBJ1-4; 10 bases match TRBD1. Trimming at V came to 10 bases and at J to 10 bases, leaving 12 bases not matched to a gene. CDR1 is MDHEN, CDR2 SYDVKM, per germline. The length of the CDR3 is 14 residues. The CDR3 sequence: CATWTGTGVVKLFF. In DNA form, the CDR3 reads TGTGCCACCTGGACCGGGACAGGGGTAGTAAAACTGTTTTTT.

This clone occurred a few times. This chain uses TRBV19 with TRBJ2-2; D is perhaps TRBD1 (7 bases). V shed 5 bases and J shed 8 bases, with 18 bases lying between them. The CDR3 has 15 residues. Germline CDR1 reads LNHDA; CDR2 reads SQIVND (reference sequence). The CDR3 loop is CASSRGGTVTGELFF. The DNA for the CDR3 is TGTGCCAGTAGTCGCGGAGGGACAGTTACAGGGGAGCTGTTTTTT. Drawing the rest from reference TRBV19 and TRBJ2-2, the complete variable domain is DGGITQSPKYLFRKEGQNVTLSCEQNLNHDAMYWYRQDPGQGLRLIYYSQIVNDFQKGDIAEGYSVSREKKESFPLTVTSAQKNPTAFYLCASSRGGTVTGELFFGEGSRLTVL.

J is TRBJ2-1 and V is TRBV19, with 8 bases that match TRBD2. The V gene's germline CDR1 is LNHDA and CDR2 SQIVND (reference sequence). Unmatched junction bases numbered 11, after V lost 6 bases and J lost 4 bases. The CDR3 has 16 amino acids. CDR3 sequence (DNA): TGTGCCAGTAGCCCGTTAGGGGAGCGGGGGTACAATGAGCAGTTCTTC. Amino acid sequence: CASSPLGERGYNEQFF.

This chain links TRBV5-8 with TRBJ1-2; D is uncertain. Trimming removed 4 bases at V and 11 bases at J, with 9 bases between. The CDR3 is 10 amino acids. Germline V lookup: CDR1 SGHTS, CDR2 YDEGEE. The CDR3 loop is CASSTRSYTF. Here the CDR3 DNA reads TGTGCCAGCAGCACTCGATCATACACCTTC.